What follows are 14 T cell receptor beta chains derived from one specimen sequenced in a study of CD8 T cells in Susac syndrome. Random hexamers were used to reverse transcribe an amount of roughly 0.5 to 1 ug RNA. TCRdb redid the calling of the immunoSEQ multiplex PCR reads with MiXCR, one entry per CDR3 protein. This sample yields fewer than 85,000 distinct CDR3 sequences, of which about 95% are seen a single time; 0.35% to 0.5% belongs to the top ten. Sequencing was done on a sample of CD8+ T cells from PBMCs. These receptors were obtained from a human donor with multiple sclerosis.

V is TRBV4-1 and J is TRBJ2-7; D remains unclear. Germline V gene sequence: CDR1 MGHRA, CDR2 YSYEKL. The V and J ends lost 1 base and 3 bases respectively, with 10 bases between them. The length of the CDR3 is 14 residues. The CDR3 loop reads CASSQGSGGYEQYF. DNA of the CDR3: TGCGCCAGCAGCCAAGGATCTGGCGGCTACGAGCAGTACTTC.

The V and J genes are TRBV6-5 and TRBJ2-7; D not certain. The CDR3 loop spans 12 amino acids. V lost 6 bases and J lost 2, with 8 bases in between. Germline V gene data show CDR1 as MNHEY and CDR2 as SVGAGI. CDR3 DNA sequence: TGTGCCAGCAGCTATTATCCCTACGAGCAGTACTTC. This sequence encodes CASSYYPYEQYF.

The genes are TRBV7-8 and TRBJ1-4; maybe TRBD1 (5 bases). V shed 5 bases and J shed 4 bases, with 20 bases lying between them. The CDR3 totals 17 residues. From germline, CDR1 is SGHVS and CDR2 FQNEAQ. The CDR3 reads CASSQLAQGGGNEKLFF. Here the CDR3 DNA reads TGTGCCAGCAGCCAATTGGCCCAGGGCGGGGGTAATGAAAAACTGTTTTTT.

The sample holds one count of this clonotype. This rearrangement joins TRBV12-5 to TRBJ2-5; 8 bases fit TRBD2. The CDR3 loop spans 17 amino acids. CDR1 is LGHNT and CDR2 is FRNRAP in the germline V gene. V lost 7 bases and J lost 0; bases outside the gene matches: 13. The CDR3 sequence: CASAPGGTRGYQETQYF. As DNA, the CDR3 is TGTGCTAGTGCCCCGGGGGGGACTAGGGGATACCAAGAGACCCAGTACTTC.

The genes are TRBV6-6 and TRBJ2-5; 11 nucleotides line up with TRBD2. The length of the CDR3 is 15 residues. Trimming took 2 bases from V and 5 from J; bases not matched to a gene: 4. Germline V gene data show CDR1 as MNHNY and CDR2 as SVGAGI (reference sequence). In DNA, the CDR3 is TGTGCCAGCAGTTACCTAGCGGGGGGCCGGGAGACCCAGTACTTC. This gives the protein CASSYLAGGRETQYF.

CDR3: CASNPGTANTEAFF. The CDR3, as DNA: TGTGCCAGCAATCCCGGGACGGCGAACACTGAAGCTTTCTTT. The chain employs TRBV27 and TRBJ1-1, with a tentative D call TRBD1 (5 bases). The ends were cut back, 7 bases at V and 1 base at J, with 13 bases in the middle. The V gene's germline CDR1 is MNHEY and CDR2 SMNVEV (reference sequence). The CDR3 has 14 residues.

The V call is TRBV12-3 or TRBV12-4, the J call TRBJ2-4; no reliable D call. Trimming removed 5 bases at V and 5 bases at J, with 10 bases between. The CDR3 has 13 residues. The CDR3 protein is CASSTGPENIQYF. The CDR3 DNA reads TGTGCCAGCAGTACCGGGCCCGAAAACATTCAGTACTTC.

The CDR3 DNA reads as TGTGCCAGCAGCGCACCTGGGGCCGAATACAATGAGCAGTTCTTC. Encoded protein: CASSAPGAEYNEQFF. This sequence joins TRBV9 and TRBJ2-1, with a possible D match to TRBD1 (5 bases). The CDR3 is 15 amino acids. Germline V CDR1 and CDR2: SGDLS, YYNGEE. Deletions cut 3 bases from V and 4 bases from J, with 14 bases between.

J is TRBJ1-2 and V is TRBV6-1; D is undetermined. In germline, CDR1 is MNHNS, CDR2 SASEGT. V lost 5 bases to trimming and J lost 2 bases, with 24 bases between them. CDR3 size: 18 residues. The CDR3, as DNA: TGTGCCAGCAGTCGGCCCTACAGCGTATCGGACCAAAACTATGGCTACACCTTC. Protein: CASSRPYSVSDQNYGYTF.

J is TRBJ2-2 and V is TRBV7-6; unclear D gene. Looked up from germline, CDR1 is SGHVS and CDR2 is FNYEAQ. Trimming removed 5 bases at V and 6 bases at J, with 7 bases between. The CDR3 extends over 12 amino acids. The CDR3 spells CASSHDSGELFF. CDR3 in DNA: TGTGCCAGCAGCCATGATTCCGGGGAGCTGTTTTTT.

This clonotype was picked up one time. This rearrangement joins TRBV7-6 to TRBJ2-7; D call uncertain. CDR1 is SGHVS, CDR2 FNYEAQ, per germline. Between the trimmed V and J ends, which lost 0 bases and 3 bases, there was a span of 6 bases. The CDR3 contains 13 residues. CDR3 bases: TGTGCCAGCAGCTTAGCAGACGTCTACGAGCAGTACTTC. This gives the protein CASSLADVYEQYF.

The gene calls are TRBV5-1 and TRBJ1-1, with D possibly being TRBD1 (5 bases). The CDR3 contains 14 residues. CDR1 is SGHRS and CDR2 is YFSETQ in the germline V gene. V dropped 2 bases and J dropped 1 base, with 9 bases sitting between them. The CDR3 here is CASSFRDSNTEAFF. The CDR3 DNA sequence: TGCGCCAGCAGCTTCAGGGACTCGAACACTGAAGCTTTCTTT.

This chain joins TRBV9 and TRBJ2-3, with D maybe TRBD2 (7 bases). The CDR3 is 16 amino acids. Germline CDR1 reads SGDLS; CDR2 reads YYNGEE. V was cut by 1 base and J by 2 bases, with 14 bases left in between. For the CDR3, the DNA is TGTGCCAGCAGCGTAAGGGGGGGGGCCCTCACAGATACGCAGTATTTT. Protein sequence: CASSVRGGALTDTQYF.

The rearrangement uses TRBV27 and TRBJ2-7, with a tentative D call TRBD2 (5 bases). CDR1 MNHEY and CDR2 SMNVEV come from the germline V gene (reference sequence). Trimming took 0 bases from V and 2 from J, leaving 11 bases between them. The CDR3 runs 15 residues. CDR3 in amino acids: CASSLSAGSAYEQYF. The CDR3 DNA reads as TGTGCCAGCAGTTTATCGGCGGGTTCAGCCTACGAGCAGTACTTC.